This TCR beta chain is drawn from a study of T cell repertoires in ileal Crohn's disease. Study-level results: Compared with non-smokers, active smokers at surgery showed more clonal expansions.

Assay used: immunoSEQ multiplex PCR; TCRdb lists only in-frame clones, some missing. Here the sample spans 30,000 to 35,000 clones, roughly 78% being singletons. Turning to this clone: Its specificity is not known.

Sequenced input: ileal tissue. The sequence came from an adult with Crohn's disease.

CDR3 sequence (DNA): TGTGCCAGCACTCCGACAGGGCTGAAGACAGATACGCAGTATTTT. It yields the protein CASTPTGLKTDTQYF. This chain joins TRBV2 and TRBJ2-3; 7 bases match TRBD1. The CDR3 loop spans 15 amino acids. CDR1 is SNHLY and CDR2 is FYNNEI in the germline V gene. V dropped 7 bases and J dropped 3; count of bases not matched to a gene: 10.